This T cell receptor beta chain was documented in a study of low-dose radiotherapy and immunotherapy resistance in tumors. Study-level information: A dose of 0.5 Gy per fraction was delivered to Cohort 1 every 2 weeks, for a total of 6.5 Gy. Each patient was administered nivolumab intravenously at 240 mg, which was a flat dose, every two weeks, along with intravenous ipilimumab at 1 mg/kg every six weeks.

Time point indicated: before trial treatment. Donors were dosed with nivolumab and ipilimumab; they also received aspirin, low-dose cyclophosphamide and low-dose radiotherapy. TRAV- and TRBV-specific primers, spanning alpha and beta chains, primed first-strand cDNA. With a V-primer adapter and a constant-region primer, TCRs were amplified for roughly 20 PCR cycles. MiXCR, run by TCRdb on the reads, gives a single entry per CDR3 protein. The data show over 55,000 distinct CDR3 sequences, with 30% to 40% seen just once and over 8.5% held by the top ten. With 8 bases removed from V and 0 bases from J, the gap between germline ends came to 20 bases. The germline V gene encodes CDR1 LNHDA and CDR2 SQIVND (reference sequence). The CDR3 length is 16 residues.

The sequencing used PBMCs, collected before treatment. The V gene is TRBV19, the J gene TRBJ2-7; D is perhaps TRBD2 (6 bases). This TCR came from a female donor with ovarian cancer. CDR3 sequence: CASSTIVSGSSYEQYF. CDR3 sequence (DNA): TGTGCCAGTTCCACGATCGTTAGCGGAAGCTCCTACGAGCAGTACTTC. Full variable domain (rest looked up from reference TRBV19 and TRBJ2-7): DGGITQSPKYLFRKEGQNVTLSCEQNLNHDAMYWYRQDPGQGLRLIYYSQIVNDFQKGDIAEGYSVSREKKESFPLTVTSAQKNPTAFYLCASSTIVSGSSYEQYFGPGTRLTVT.